One TCR beta chain is described in this entry. The table came from immunoSEQ multiplex PCR; TCRdb's copy has only in-frame clones and leaves some out. The repertoire holds around 40,000 clones, with more than 75% as singletons. These data originate in a study of OX40 agonist ivuxolimab in advanced cancers. Study summary: Roughly two fifths of patients had received prior checkpoint inhibitor therapy.

People who had autoimmune disease history or systemic immunosuppression were excluded. The sequences come from CD4+ or CD8+ T cells sorted from blood, collected in a trial of the OX40 agonist ivuxolimab. The TCR sequence derives from an adult with an advanced solid tumor such as melanoma, head and neck, liver or kidney cancer.

Here the CDR3 DNA reads TGCGCCAGCAGCTTGGATGGGACAGGGGATGAAAAACTGTTTTTT. Its protein is CASSLDGTGDEKLFF. The chain combines TRBV5-1 with TRBJ1-4, with 10 bases identical to TRBD1. CDR3 length: 15 amino acids. Looked up from germline, CDR1 is SGHRS and CDR2 is YFSETQ. Trimming took 0 bases from V and 6 from J; bases not matched to a gene: 2.